Sequencing of this TCR beta chain was carried out in a study of Ad26.COV2.S vaccination and SARS-CoV-2 variants. Study-wide background: As a participant in COV1001, the donor was in the Ad26.COV2.S trial arm. General study results and limits: With respect to non-spike TCR breadth, vaccine and placebo recipients were similar. In TCR breadth and depth analyses, total T cell responses may have been underestimated. Spike-specific TCR breadth was greater in vaccine than placebo recipients.

TCRdb's copy holds only in-frame clones and misses some; the assay was immunoSEQ multiplex PCR. The table has 300,000 to 400,000 clones, roughly 84% seen once; the top ten hold roughly 3.1%. Note on this clone: Its antigen is unknown.

Treatment defined: around 19 received Ad26.COV2.S at low or high dose, single or two shots; five or six received placebo; per-sample allocation not given. The investigators took samples on day 63 after the first vaccine or placebo injection. The CDR3 runs 15 residues. The V gene end was trimmed by 3 bases and the J gene end by 4 bases; junction bases not matched to a gene: 7. Germline CDR1 reads MNHEY; CDR2 reads SVGEGT. This specimen consisted of peripheral blood, obtained in a trial of Ad26.COV2.S vaccine versus placebo. This clonotype was obtained from a person aged 18-65 years who received the Ad26.COV2.S COVID-19 vaccine or a placebo. This chain joins TRBV6-2 or TRBV6-3 and TRBJ1-1; TRBD1 matches 8 bases. The CDR3 DNA reads as TGTGCCAGCAGTTATTTGGACAGGGTGGGCACTGAAGCTTTCTTT. It specifies CASSYLDRVGTEAFF.